This T cell receptor (beta chain) was sequenced for a study of T-cell memory formation after mild COVID-19. Overall study: TCR clusters mostly belonged to single donors.

Germline values: CDR1 KGHSH, CDR2 LQKENI. The CDR3 length is 13 residues. V was trimmed by 1 base and J by 4 bases, leaving 7 bases between them. The sample holds a few counts of this clonotype. Its antigen is currently unknown. 5'RACE with constant-segment primers built TCRalpha and TCRbeta cDNA libraries with UMIs. One entry per CDR3 protein, called by TCRdb with MiXCR from the 5' RACE reads. This table holds about 270,000 distinct CDR3 sequences, 15% to 20% found once. The study, taken as a whole, reports: CD4+ contracting clones lay mainly in CM and EM, CD8+ ones in EMRA. Pre-infection memory already had some responding clones, implying cross-reactive memory joined.

The rearrangement links TRBV18 to TRBJ1-1; no clear D gene. This receptor was taken from a man aged 18-30 years who had mild COVID-19 (a few samples of this study predate the infection). Cell type and time point are not known. The material sequenced was PBMCs or a T cell subset sorted from them (not recorded which). Here the CDR3 DNA reads TGTGCCAGCTCACCACGGGTGGGCACTGAAGCTTTCTTT. Residues: CASSPRVGTEAFF.